What follows is one TCR beta chain and its context. The antigen is unknown. With 60 Vbeta and 13 Jbeta primers, the PCR was carried out. TCRdb's table, derived via immunoSEQ multiplex PCR, lists solely in-frame clones and lacks some. Of roughly 180,000 clones listed, approximately 84% are singletons. This entry belongs to a study of cytomegalovirus exposure and HLA in healthy donors. In the study overall: Unique TCRs from HLA-typed donors, about 85 million of them, were held in an early data release. The study's findings and limits: TCR beta V segments were, for the most part, productive about 87% or about 30% of the time in an earlier analysis. It is likely that the observed cluster of highly shared sequence variants was a sequencing artifact.

CDR3 length equals 15 residues. Germline CDR1 and CDR2: SGHNT and YYREEE (reference sequence). Trimming took 4 bases from V and 4 from J; bases not matched to a gene: 10. The chain employs TRBV5-4 and TRBJ2-7, with 8 bases aligning to TRBD1. The receptor comes from a boy younger than 18 in good health and CMV-seronegative. The specimen was PBMCs. DNA of the CDR3: TGTGCCAGCAGCCCCCAGGGGGCGAACCCTTACGAGCAGTACTTC. Residues: CASSPQGANPYEQYF.